This TCR beta chain is from a study of glioma-infiltrating T cells after dendritic cell vaccination. The CDR3 is 12 amino acids. The V and J ends lost 1 base and 8 bases respectively, with 8 bases between them. CDR1 MGHRA and CDR2 YSYEKL come from the germline V gene. TCRdb's table, derived via immunoSEQ multiplex PCR, lists solely in-frame clones and lacks some. The data show approximately 110,000 clones, around 91% seen once. Time point denoted: after dendritic cell vaccination, including at tumor progression/relapse. None of the glioblastoma patients had an isocitrate dehydrogenase mutation. Blood PBMC samples: pre-vaccination, two weeks post third vaccination, and at tumor progression. Only one count was recorded for this clone.

Specimen: blood, collected after dendritic cell vaccination. V usage is TRBV4-1 and J usage is TRBJ1-2, with TRBD1 as a possible D gene (5 bases). This sequence originates from a human donor with glioblastoma. CDR3 loop: CASSQGGRGYTF. The DNA of the CDR3 is TGCGCCAGCAGCCAAGGGGGCCGGGGCTACACCTTC.